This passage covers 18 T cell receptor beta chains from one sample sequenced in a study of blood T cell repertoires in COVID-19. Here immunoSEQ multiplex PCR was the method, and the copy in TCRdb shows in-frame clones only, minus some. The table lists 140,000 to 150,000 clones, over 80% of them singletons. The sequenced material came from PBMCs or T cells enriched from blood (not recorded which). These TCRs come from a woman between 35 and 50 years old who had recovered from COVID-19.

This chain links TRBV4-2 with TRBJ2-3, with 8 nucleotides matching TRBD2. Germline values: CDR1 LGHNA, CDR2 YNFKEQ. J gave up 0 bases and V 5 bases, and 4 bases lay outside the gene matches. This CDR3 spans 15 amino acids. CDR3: CASSILADSTDTQYF. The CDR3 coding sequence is TGTGCCAGCAGCATACTAGCGGACAGCACAGATACGCAGTATTTT.

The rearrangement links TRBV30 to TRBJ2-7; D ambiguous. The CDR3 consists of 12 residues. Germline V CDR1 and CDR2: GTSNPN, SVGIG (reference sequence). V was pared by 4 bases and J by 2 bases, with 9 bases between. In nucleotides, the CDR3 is TGTGCCTGGATAACAGCTCCCTACGAGCAGTACTTC. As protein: CAWITAPYEQYF.

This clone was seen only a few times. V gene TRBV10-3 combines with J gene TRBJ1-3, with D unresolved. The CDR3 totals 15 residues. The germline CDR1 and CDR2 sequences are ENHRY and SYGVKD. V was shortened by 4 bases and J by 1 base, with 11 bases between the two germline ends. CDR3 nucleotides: TGTGCCATCAGTGGTAGCATACTGTCTGGAAACACCATATATTTT. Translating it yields CAISGSILSGNTIYF.

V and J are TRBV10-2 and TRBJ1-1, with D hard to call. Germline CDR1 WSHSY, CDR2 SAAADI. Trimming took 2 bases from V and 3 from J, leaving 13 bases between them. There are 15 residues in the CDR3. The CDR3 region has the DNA TGCGCCAGCAGTGAGCCCTTCCGGGTGGACACTGAAGCTTTCTTT. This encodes CASSEPFRVDTEAFF.

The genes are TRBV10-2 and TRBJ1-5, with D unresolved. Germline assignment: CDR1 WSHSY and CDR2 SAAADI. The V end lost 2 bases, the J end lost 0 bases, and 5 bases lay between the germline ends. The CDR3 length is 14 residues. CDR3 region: CASSEGGSNQPQHF. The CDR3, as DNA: TGCGCCAGCAGTGAGGGCGGTAGCAATCAGCCCCAGCATTTT.

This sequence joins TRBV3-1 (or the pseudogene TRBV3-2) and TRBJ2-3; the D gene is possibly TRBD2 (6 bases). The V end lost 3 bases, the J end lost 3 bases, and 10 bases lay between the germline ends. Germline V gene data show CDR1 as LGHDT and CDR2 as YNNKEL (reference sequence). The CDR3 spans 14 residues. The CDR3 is CASSQRDWTDTQYF. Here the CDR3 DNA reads TGTGCCAGCAGCCAGCGGGATTGGACAGATACGCAGTATTTT.

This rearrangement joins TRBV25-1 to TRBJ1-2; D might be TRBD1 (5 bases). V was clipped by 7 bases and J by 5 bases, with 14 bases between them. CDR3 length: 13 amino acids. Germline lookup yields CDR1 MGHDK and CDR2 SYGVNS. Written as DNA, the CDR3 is TGTGCCAGCACTATGGGAGGGGCATATGGCTACACCTTC. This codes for CASTMGGAYGYTF.

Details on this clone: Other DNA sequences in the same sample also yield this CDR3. The CDR3 protein is CASSLGQLNSPLHF. Written as DNA, the CDR3 is TGTGCCAGCAGCCTGGGACAGCTAAATTCACCCCTCCACTTT. V usage is TRBV14 and J usage is TRBJ1-6, with 7 bases that match TRBD1. The length of the CDR3 is 14 residues. The germline V gene has CDR1 SGHDN and CDR2 FVKESK. The junction had 4 bases not matched to a gene; V was cut back by 4 bases and J by 7 bases.

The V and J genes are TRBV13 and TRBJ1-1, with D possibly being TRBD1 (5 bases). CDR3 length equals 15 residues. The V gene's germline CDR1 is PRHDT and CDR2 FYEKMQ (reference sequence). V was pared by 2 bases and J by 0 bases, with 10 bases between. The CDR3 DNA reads TGTGCCAGCAGCTTAAGACAGCCCATGAACACTGAAGCTTTCTTT. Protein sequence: CASSLRQPMNTEAFF. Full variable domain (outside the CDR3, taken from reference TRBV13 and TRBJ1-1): AAGVIQSPRHLIKEKRETATLKCYPIPRHDTVYWYQQGPGQDPQFLISFYEKMQSDKGSIPDRFSAQQFSDYHSELNMSSLELGDSALYFCASSLRQPMNTEAFFGQGTRLTVV.

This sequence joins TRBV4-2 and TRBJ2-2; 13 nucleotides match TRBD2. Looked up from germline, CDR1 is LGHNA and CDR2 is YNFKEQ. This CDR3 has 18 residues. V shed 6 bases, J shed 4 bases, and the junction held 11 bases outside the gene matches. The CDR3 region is CASSLETSGRPFTGELFF. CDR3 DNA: TGTGCCAGCAGTCTGGAGACTAGCGGGAGGCCTTTCACCGGGGAGCTGTTTTTT.

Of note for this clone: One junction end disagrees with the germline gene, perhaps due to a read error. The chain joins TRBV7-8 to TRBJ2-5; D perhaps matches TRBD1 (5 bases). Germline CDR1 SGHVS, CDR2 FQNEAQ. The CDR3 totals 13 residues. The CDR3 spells CASSLGLGVTRDF. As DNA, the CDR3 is TGTGCCAGCAGCTTAGGTCTAGGGGTAACGAGAGACTTC. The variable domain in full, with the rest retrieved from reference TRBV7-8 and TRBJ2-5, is GAGVSQSPRYKVAKRGQDVALRCDPISGHVSLFWYQQALGQGPEFLTYFQNEAQLDKSGLPSDRFFAERPEGSVSTLKIQRTQQEDSAVYLCASSLGLGVTRDFGPGTRLLVL.

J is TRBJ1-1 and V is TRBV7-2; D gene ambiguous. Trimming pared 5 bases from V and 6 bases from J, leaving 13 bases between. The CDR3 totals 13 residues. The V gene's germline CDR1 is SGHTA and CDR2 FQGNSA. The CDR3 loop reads CASSLLPGAEAFF. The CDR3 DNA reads TGTGCCAGCAGCCTCCTCCCCGGGGCTGAAGCTTTCTTT.

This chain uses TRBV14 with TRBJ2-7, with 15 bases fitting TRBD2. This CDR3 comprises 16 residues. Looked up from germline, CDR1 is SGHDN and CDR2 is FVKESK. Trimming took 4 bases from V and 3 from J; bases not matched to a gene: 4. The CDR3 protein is CASSPGLAGGRYEQYF. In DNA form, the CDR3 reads TGTGCCAGCAGCCCGGGACTAGCGGGAGGACGCTACGAGCAGTACTTC. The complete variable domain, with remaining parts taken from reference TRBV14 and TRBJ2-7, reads EAGVTQFPSHSVIEKGQTVTLRCDPISGHDNLYWYRRVMGKEIKFLLHFVKESKQDESGMPNNRFLAERTGGTYSTLKVQPAELEDSGVYFCASSPGLAGGRYEQYFGPGTRLTVT.

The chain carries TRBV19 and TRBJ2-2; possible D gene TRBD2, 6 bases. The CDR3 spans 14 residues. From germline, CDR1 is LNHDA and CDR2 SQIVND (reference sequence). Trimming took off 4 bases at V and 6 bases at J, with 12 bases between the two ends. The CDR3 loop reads CASSSGPGAGELFF. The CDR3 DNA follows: TGTGCCAGTAGTAGCGGACCGGGGGCCGGGGAGCTGTTTTTT. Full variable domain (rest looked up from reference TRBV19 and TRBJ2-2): DGGITQSPKYLFRKEGQNVTLSCEQNLNHDAMYWYRQDPGQGLRLIYYSQIVNDFQKGDIAEGYSVSREKKESFPLTVTSAQKNPTAFYLCASSSGPGAGELFFGEGSRLTVL.

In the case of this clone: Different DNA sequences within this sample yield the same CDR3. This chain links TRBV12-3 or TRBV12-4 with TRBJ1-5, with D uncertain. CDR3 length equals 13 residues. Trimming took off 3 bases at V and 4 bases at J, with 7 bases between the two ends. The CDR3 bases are TGTGCCAGCAGTTTCCGGGGTAATCAGCCCCAGCATTTT. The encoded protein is CASSFRGNQPQHF.

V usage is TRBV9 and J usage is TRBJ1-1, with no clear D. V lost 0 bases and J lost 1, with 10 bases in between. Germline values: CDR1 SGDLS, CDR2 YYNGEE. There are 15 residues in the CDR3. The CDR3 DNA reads TGTGCCAGCAGCGTAGTCCTTCCCGGGAACACTGAAGCTTTCTTT. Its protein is CASSVVLPGNTEAFF.

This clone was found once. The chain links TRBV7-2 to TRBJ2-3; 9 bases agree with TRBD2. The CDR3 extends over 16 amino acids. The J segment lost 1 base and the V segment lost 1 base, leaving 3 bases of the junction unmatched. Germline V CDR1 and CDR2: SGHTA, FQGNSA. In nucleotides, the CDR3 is TGTGCCAGCAGCTTAGGAGAGCGGGGGGGCACAGATACGCAGTATTTT. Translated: CASSLGERGGTDTQYF.

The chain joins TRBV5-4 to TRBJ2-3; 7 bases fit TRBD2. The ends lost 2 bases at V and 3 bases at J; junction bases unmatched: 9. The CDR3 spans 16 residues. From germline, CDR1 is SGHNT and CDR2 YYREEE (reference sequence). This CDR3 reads CASSFGGGTQTDTQYF. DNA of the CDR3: TGTGCCAGCAGCTTCGGCGGGGGAACACAGACAGATACGCAGTATTTT.